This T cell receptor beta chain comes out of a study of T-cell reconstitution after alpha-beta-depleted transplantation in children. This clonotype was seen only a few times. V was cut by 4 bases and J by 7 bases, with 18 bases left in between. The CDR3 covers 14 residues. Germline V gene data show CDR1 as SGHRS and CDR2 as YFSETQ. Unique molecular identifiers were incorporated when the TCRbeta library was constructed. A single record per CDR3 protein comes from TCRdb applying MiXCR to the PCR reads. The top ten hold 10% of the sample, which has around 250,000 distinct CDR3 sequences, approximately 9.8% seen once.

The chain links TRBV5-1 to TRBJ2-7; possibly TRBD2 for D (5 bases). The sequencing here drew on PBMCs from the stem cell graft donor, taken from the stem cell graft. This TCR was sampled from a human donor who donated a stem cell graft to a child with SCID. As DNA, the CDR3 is TGCGCCAGCAGCCCCCCCCGGACTGGAGAGGAGCAGTACTTC. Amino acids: CASSPPRTGEEQYF.